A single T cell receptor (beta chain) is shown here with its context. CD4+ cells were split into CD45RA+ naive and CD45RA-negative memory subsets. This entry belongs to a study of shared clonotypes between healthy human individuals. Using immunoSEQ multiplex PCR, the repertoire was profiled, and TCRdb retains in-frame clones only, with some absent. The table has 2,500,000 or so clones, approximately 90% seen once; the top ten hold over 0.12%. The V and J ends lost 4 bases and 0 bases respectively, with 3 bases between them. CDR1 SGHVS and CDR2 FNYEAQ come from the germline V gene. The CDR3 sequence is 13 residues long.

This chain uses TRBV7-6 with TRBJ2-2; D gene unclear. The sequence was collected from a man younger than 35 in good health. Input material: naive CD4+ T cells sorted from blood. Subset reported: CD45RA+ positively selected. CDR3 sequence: CASSSPNTGELFF. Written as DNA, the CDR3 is TGTGCCAGCAGCTCGCCGAACACCGGGGAGCTGTTTTTT.